Listed below are T cell receptor beta chains from one sample, sequenced in a study of T cells in Graves' hyperthyroidism and ophthalmopathy. In TCRdb, the multiplex PCR reads were re-called with MiXCR into one record per CDR3 protein. The repertoire holds 600,000 to 650,000 distinct CDR3 sequences, with roughly 15% as singletons. The specimen was blood. All receptors come from a woman aged 25-40 years with Graves' hyperthyroidism. Both conserved end residues are part of each CDR3. Fields, in order: D gene, clone size, V gene, J gene, CDR3 protein, CDR3 DNA. A D gene is named only where the DNA matches it firmly. Only some rows state a clone size, as once, few, many or a class for expanded clones.

D gene: .
clone size: .
V gene: TRBV5-1
J gene: TRBJ1-2
CDR3 protein: CASSPDGPNYGYTF
CDR3 DNA: TGCGCCAGCAGCCCTGACGGACCTAACTATGGCTACACCTTC

D gene: .
clone size: many
V gene: TRBV27
J gene: TRBJ2-1
CDR3 protein: CASSSEYNEQFF
CDR3 DNA: TGTGCCAGCAGTTCCGAGTACAATGAGCAGTTCTTC

D gene: TRBD2
clone size: many
V gene: TRBV29-1
J gene: TRBJ2-1
CDR3 protein: CSVARGDEQFF
CDR3 DNA: TGCAGCGTTGCCCGGGGGGATGAGCAGTTCTTC

D gene: .
clone size: few
V gene: TRBV12-3/TRBV12-4
J gene: TRBJ2-7
CDR3 protein: CASSASGLNYEQYF
CDR3 DNA: TGTGCCAGCAGTGCCTCCGGACTGAACTACGAGCAGTACTTC

D gene: .
clone size: few
V gene: TRBV5-6
J gene: TRBJ2-1
CDR3 protein: CASSLKQGGINEQFF
CDR3 DNA: TGTGCCAGCAGCTTGAAACAAGGCGGGATCAATGAGCAGTTCTTC

D gene: .
clone size: many
V gene: TRBV7-2
J gene: TRBJ2-2
CDR3 protein: CASSQDPTGELFF
CDR3 DNA: TGTGCCAGCAGCCAGGACCCCACCGGGGAGCTGTTTTTT

D gene: TRBD2
clone size: .
V gene: TRBV7-3
J gene: TRBJ2-5
CDR3 protein: CASSFPGLAGAETQYF
CDR3 DNA: TGTGCCAGCAGCTTTCCGGGACTAGCGGGGGCAGAGACCCAGTACTTC

D gene: TRBD1
clone size: few
V gene: TRBV5-6
J gene: TRBJ1-2
CDR3 protein: CARILCYRGPNYGYTF
CDR3 DNA: TGTGCCAGAATTCTATGCTACAGGGGGCCTAATTATGGCTACACCTTC

D gene: TRBD2
clone size: many
V gene: TRBV11-3
J gene: TRBJ2-5
CDR3 protein: CASSLDPGLAGVYQETQYF
CDR3 DNA: TGTGCCAGCAGCTTAGATCCCGGTCTAGCGGGAGTCTACCAAGAGACCCAGTACTTC

D gene: .
clone size: many
V gene: TRBV20-1
J gene: TRBJ1-6
CDR3 protein: CSASGPRHGINSPLHF
CDR3 DNA: TGCAGTGCTAGCGGTCCTCGCCATGGGATTAATTCACCCCTCCACTTT

D gene: .
clone size: many
V gene: TRBV20-1
J gene: TRBJ2-7
CDR3 protein: CSASPGHGYYEQYF
CDR3 DNA: TGCAGTGCTTCCCCAGGCCACGGGTACTACGAGCAGTACTTC

D gene: .
clone size: .
V gene: TRBV5-6
J gene: TRBJ2-2
CDR3 protein: CASSLAVGLREATGELFF
CDR3 DNA: TGTGCCAGCAGCTTGGCCGTCGGTCTAAGGGAGGCCACCGGGGAGCTGTTTTTT

D gene: TRBD2
clone size: once
V gene: TRBV27
J gene: TRBJ2-1
CDR3 protein: CASRGLAGGGDEQFF
CDR3 DNA: TGTGCCAGCAGGGGACTAGCGGGAGGGGGCGATGAGCAGTTCTTC

D gene: .
clone size: few
V gene: TRBV5-1
J gene: TRBJ2-7
CDR3 protein: CASSFMEATYEQYF
CDR3 DNA: TGCGCCAGCAGCTTCATGGAGGCTACCTACGAGCAGTACTTC

D gene: TRBD1
clone size: few
V gene: TRBV7-2
J gene: TRBJ1-4
CDR3 protein: CASSLGQGEKLFF
CDR3 DNA: TGTGCCAGCAGCTTAGGACAGGGTGAAAAACTGTTTTTT

D gene: .
clone size: many
V gene: TRBV6-1
J gene: TRBJ2-1
CDR3 protein: CASSYSWGNEQFF
CDR3 DNA: TGTGCCAGCAGTTACAGTTGGGGCAATGAGCAGTTCTTC

D gene: .
clone size: many
V gene: TRBV28
J gene: TRBJ1-5
CDR3 protein: CASSLTFGQPQHF
CDR3 DNA: TGTGCCAGCAGTTTAACATTCGGTCAGCCCCAGCATTTT

D gene: .
clone size: many
V gene: TRBV27
J gene: TRBJ2-7
CDR3 protein: CASSLVQSTKYGHEQYF
CDR3 DNA: TGTGCCAGCAGTTTAGTCCAATCGACTAAATACGGCCACGAGCAGTACTTC

D gene: .
clone size: .
V gene: TRBV7-6
J gene: TRBJ1-2
CDR3 protein: CASSVEVGWGYTF
CDR3 DNA: TGTGCCAGCAGCGTTGAAGTGGGTTGGGGCTACACCTTC

D gene: TRBD2
clone size: few
V gene: TRBV6-1
J gene: TRBJ2-5
CDR3 protein: CASTLRDFSGRGSGTQYF
CDR3 DNA: TGTGCCAGCACCTTGCGGGATTTTAGCGGGAGGGGTTCGGGGACCCAGTACTTC

D gene: TRBD2
clone size: .
V gene: TRBV7-9
J gene: TRBJ2-2
CDR3 protein: CASSLGGTSSGELFF
CDR3 DNA: TGTGCCAGCAGCTTAGGAGGGACTAGCAGCGGGGAGCTGTTTTTT

D gene: .
clone size: .
V gene: TRBV6-1
J gene: TRBJ2-3
CDR3 protein: CASNTSTGTDTQYF
CDR3 DNA: TGTGCCAGCAACACCTCTACAGGCACAGATACGCAGTATTTT

D gene: .
clone size: once
V gene: TRBV20-1
J gene: TRBJ1-5
CDR3 protein: CSASGTTGYSNQPQHF
CDR3 DNA: TGCAGTGCTAGCGGAACCACAGGGTATAGCAATCAGCCCCAGCATTTT

D gene: TRBD1
clone size: few
V gene: TRBV2
J gene: TRBJ1-6
CDR3 protein: CASSGSTGDNSPLHF
CDR3 DNA: TGTGCCAGCAGCGGGTCGACAGGGGATAATTCACCCCTCCACTTT

D gene: TRBD2
clone size: many
V gene: TRBV6-1
J gene: TRBJ2-3
CDR3 protein: CASSRGLAVGYTDTQYF
CDR3 DNA: TGTGCCAGCAGCCGGGGACTAGCGGTGGGGTACACAGATACGCAGTATTTT

D gene: .
clone size: many
V gene: TRBV28
J gene: TRBJ2-7
CDR3 protein: CASSFPGTEGFEEQYF
CDR3 DNA: TGTGCCAGCAGTTTCCCCGGGACTGAGGGATTCGAGGAGCAGTACTTC

D gene: .
clone size: .
V gene: TRBV11-3
J gene: TRBJ2-2
CDR3 protein: CASSSGTLVTGELFF
CDR3 DNA: TGTGCCAGCAGCTCCGGCACACTTGTAACCGGGGAGCTGTTTTTT

D gene: .
clone size: .
V gene: TRBV2
J gene: TRBJ1-2
CDR3 protein: CASSGNGAGGYTF
CDR3 DNA: TGTGCCAGCAGTGGGAACGGAGCTGGGGGCTACACCTTC

D gene: .
clone size: many
V gene: TRBV28
J gene: TRBJ1-4
CDR3 protein: CASSLLNEKLFF
CDR3 DNA: TGTGCCAGCAGTTTACTCAATGAAAAACTGTTTTTT

D gene: TRBD1
clone size: .
V gene: TRBV20-1
J gene: TRBJ2-7
CDR3 protein: CSADRGAYEQYF
CDR3 DNA: TGCAGTGCCGACAGGGGGGCCTACGAGCAGTACTTC

D gene: .
clone size: .
V gene: TRBV9
J gene: TRBJ2-5
CDR3 protein: CASSAGNSLQETQYF
CDR3 DNA: TGTGCCAGCAGCGCAGGGAACAGCCTCCAAGAGACCCAGTACTTC

D gene: .
clone size: few
V gene: TRBV7-9
J gene: TRBJ1-4
CDR3 protein: CASSGGARVEKLFF
CDR3 DNA: TGTGCCAGCAGTGGGGGAGCCAGGGTTGAAAAACTGTTTTTT

D gene: .
clone size: few
V gene: TRBV7-2
J gene: TRBJ1-5
CDR3 protein: CASSVSGGLNQPQHF
CDR3 DNA: TGTGCCAGCAGCGTATCCGGGGGTTTAAATCAGCCCCAGCATTTT

D gene: TRBD2
clone size: .
V gene: TRBV10-3
J gene: TRBJ2-1
CDR3 protein: CAISGLAGRNEQFF
CDR3 DNA: TGTGCCATCAGTGGACTAGCGGGGAGAAATGAGCAGTTCTTC

D gene: TRBD2
clone size: many
V gene: TRBV7-2
J gene: TRBJ2-2
CDR3 protein: CASSLTSGDTGELFF
CDR3 DNA: TGTGCCAGCAGCTTAACTAGCGGGGACACCGGGGAGCTGTTTTTT

D gene: .
clone size: few
V gene: TRBV4-2
J gene: TRBJ2-7
CDR3 protein: CASAEGISYEQYF
CDR3 DNA: TGTGCCAGCGCGGAGGGGATCTCCTACGAGCAGTACTTC

D gene: .
clone size: .
V gene: TRBV20-1
J gene: TRBJ1-1
CDR3 protein: CSAIHPREAFF
CDR3 DNA: TGCAGTGCTATACACCCGCGGGAGGCTTTCTTT

D gene: TRBD2
clone size: .
V gene: TRBV14
J gene: TRBJ2-1
CDR3 protein: CASSHPLAGGPRNEQFF
CDR3 DNA: TGTGCCAGCAGCCACCCCCTAGCGGGAGGGCCTAGAAATGAGCAGTTCTTC

D gene: TRBD2
clone size: few
V gene: TRBV29-1
J gene: TRBJ2-2
CDR3 protein: CSVGGLVSGELFF
CDR3 DNA: TGCAGCGTTGGGGGACTAGTAAGCGGGGAGCTGTTTTTT

D gene: TRBD2
clone size: .
V gene: TRBV6-2/TRBV6-3
J gene: TRBJ2-1
CDR3 protein: CASSYSSGSNEQFF
CDR3 DNA: TGTGCCAGCAGTTACAGTAGCGGGAGCAATGAGCAGTTCTTC

D gene: TRBD2
clone size: few
V gene: TRBV5-1
J gene: TRBJ2-3
CDR3 protein: CASREREVPRDTQYF
CDR3 DNA: TGCGCCAGCAGAGAGCGGGAGGTTCCCAGGGATACGCAGTATTTT

D gene: TRBD2
clone size: few
V gene: TRBV10-3
J gene: TRBJ2-7
CDR3 protein: CAMSSGNSYEQYF
CDR3 DNA: TGTGCCATGTCTAGCGGTAACTCCTACGAGCAGTACTTC

D gene: .
clone size: many
V gene: TRBV28
J gene: TRBJ2-2
CDR3 protein: CASSLTRGGELFF
CDR3 DNA: TGTGCCAGCAGCCTTACCAGGGGCGGGGAGCTGTTTTTT

D gene: TRBD1
clone size: many
V gene: TRBV10-3
J gene: TRBJ1-2
CDR3 protein: CAISPGQLYGYTF
CDR3 DNA: TGTGCCATCAGCCCGGGACAGTTATATGGCTACACCTTC

D gene: TRBD1
clone size: many
V gene: TRBV6-1
J gene: TRBJ2-7
CDR3 protein: CASRPDRGVHEQYF
CDR3 DNA: TGTGCCAGCAGGCCGGACAGGGGGGTTCACGAGCAGTACTTC

D gene: .
clone size: .
V gene: TRBV19
J gene: TRBJ2-7
CDR3 protein: CASSIGGFNEQYF
CDR3 DNA: TGTGCCAGTAGTATAGGAGGCTTCAACGAGCAGTACTTC

D gene: TRBD2
clone size: many
V gene: TRBV5-1
J gene: TRBJ2-1
CDR3 protein: CASSLMTSGSEEQFF
CDR3 DNA: TGCGCCAGCAGCTTGATGACTAGCGGGAGTGAAGAGCAGTTCTTC

D gene: .
clone size: .
V gene: TRBV9
J gene: TRBJ1-1
CDR3 protein: CASSPHRALNTEAFF
CDR3 DNA: TGTGCCAGCAGCCCTCACCGGGCCTTGAACACTGAAGCTTTCTTT

D gene: .
clone size: many
V gene: TRBV7-9
J gene: TRBJ1-2
CDR3 protein: CASSPDRMYGYTF
CDR3 DNA: TGTGCCAGCAGCCCCGACAGGATGTATGGCTACACCTTC

D gene: .
clone size: many
V gene: TRBV27
J gene: TRBJ2-5
CDR3 protein: CASSFYGVGQETQYF
CDR3 DNA: TGTGCCAGCAGTTTTTATGGGGTTGGCCAAGAGACCCAGTACTTC

D gene: TRBD2
clone size: .
V gene: TRBV6-1
J gene: TRBJ2-2
CDR3 protein: CASSRSGRTTGELFF
CDR3 DNA: TGTGCCAGCAGTAGGAGCGGGAGAACCACCGGGGAGCTGTTTTTT

D gene: TRBD2
clone size: .
V gene: TRBV10-2
J gene: TRBJ2-2
CDR3 protein: CASRGTRRRGGELFF
CDR3 DNA: TGCGCCAGCAGAGGGACTAGGAGACGGGGCGGGGAGCTGTTTTTT

D gene: .
clone size: many
V gene: TRBV20-1
J gene: TRBJ2-7
CDR3 protein: CSARDDYEQYF
CDR3 DNA: TGCAGTGCTAGGGATGATTACGAGCAGTACTTC

D gene: .
clone size: few
V gene: TRBV7-9
J gene: TRBJ2-4
CDR3 protein: CASSLGFRENIQYF
CDR3 DNA: TGTGCCAGCAGCTTAGGTTTTAGGGAAAACATTCAGTACTTC

D gene: TRBD2
clone size: .
V gene: TRBV19
J gene: TRBJ2-7
CDR3 protein: CASRTSLAGTYEQYF
CDR3 DNA: TGTGCCAGTAGGACATCACTAGCGGGGACCTACGAGCAGTACTTC

D gene: .
clone size: many
V gene: TRBV20-1
J gene: TRBJ1-2
CDR3 protein: CSADGPGRRNYGYTF
CDR3 DNA: TGCAGTGCTGACGGGCCGGGCAGGCGGAACTATGGCTACACCTTC

D gene: .
clone size: many
V gene: TRBV20-1
J gene: TRBJ2-5
CDR3 protein: CSARDGGEQETQYF
CDR3 DNA: TGCAGTGCTAGGGATGGGGGTGAGCAAGAGACCCAGTACTTC

D gene: .
clone size: many
V gene: TRBV12-3/TRBV12-4
J gene: TRBJ2-7
CDR3 protein: CASSFSRGDEQYF
CDR3 DNA: TGTGCCAGCAGTTTTTCCAGGGGCGACGAGCAGTACTTC

D gene: .
clone size: few
V gene: TRBV7-9
J gene: TRBJ2-6
CDR3 protein: CASTEGTYSGANVLTF
CDR3 DNA: TGTGCCAGCACCGAGGGTACCTACTCTGGGGCCAACGTCCTGACTTTC

D gene: TRBD1
clone size: few
V gene: TRBV18
J gene: TRBJ2-7
CDR3 protein: CASSPGQVPQQYF
CDR3 DNA: TGTGCCAGCTCACCCGGACAGGTGCCCCAGCAGTACTTC